What follows are 26 T cell receptor beta chains derived from one specimen sequenced in a study of T-cell reconstitution after alpha-beta-depleted transplantation in children. This sample's TCRbeta library carried unique molecular identifier barcodes. TCRdb reprocessed the PCR reads with MiXCR, giving one entry per CDR3 protein. The sample has approximately 630,000 distinct CDR3 sequences; around 12% are singletons. The sample consisted of PBMCs, taken before TCRalphabeta/CD19-depleted stem cell transplant. The source is a girl aged 2 to 9 with congenital amegakaryocytic thrombocytopenia, due to receive a stem cell transplant.

This clonotype was observed a handful of times. V usage is TRBV20-1 and J usage is TRBJ2-1; TRBD1 matches at 8 bases. The CDR3 totals 14 residues. The ends lost 2 bases at V and 7 bases at J; junction bases unmatched: 7. The V gene's germline CDR1 is DFQATT and CDR2 SNEGSKA (reference sequence). CDR3 in DNA: TGCAGTGCTAGACCTCAGGGGGCGCGGAATGAGCAGTTCTTC. Its protein product is CSARPQGARNEQFF.

This clonotype was picked up a small number of times. J is TRBJ2-1 and V is TRBV24-1; 14 bases align to TRBD2. Germline loops: CDR1 KGHDR, CDR2 SFDVKD. Trimming at V came to 9 bases and at J to 3 bases, leaving 3 bases not matched to a gene. The CDR3 consists of 15 residues. CDR3 region: CATGTSGSFYNEQFF. In DNA form, the CDR3 reads TGTGCCACCGGGACTAGCGGGAGCTTCTACAATGAGCAGTTCTTC.

The table lists this clonotype with a few counts. The rearrangement joins TRBV3-1 to TRBJ2-5, with D uncertain. There are 15 residues in the CDR3. Germline V gene sequence: CDR1 LGHDT, CDR2 YNNKEL (reference sequence). V was shortened by 0 bases and J by 4 bases, with 12 bases between the two germline ends. Here the CDR3 DNA reads TGTGCCAGCAGCCAAGATACAGCTTTTGGAGAGACCCAGTACTTC. Its translation is CASSQDTAFGETQYF.

The chain recombines TRBV20-1 with TRBJ2-1; D not resolved. V gave up 7 bases and J gave up 4 bases, with 20 bases separating them. CDR3 size: 15 residues. The germline gives CDR1 DFQATT, CDR2 SNEGSKA (reference sequence). CDR3 residues: CSVSKVPQMYNEQFF. For the CDR3, the DNA is TGCAGTGTTTCTAAAGTGCCGCAAATGTACAATGAGCAGTTCTTC.

This rearrangement joins TRBV7-2 to TRBJ1-5; TRBD1 is a possible D gene (6 bases). Germline CDR1 SGHTA, CDR2 FQGNSA. CDR3 size: 17 residues. V lost 5 bases and J 4 bases, leaving 21 bases between the germline ends. The CDR3 region has the DNA TGTGCCAGCAGCGGGGGTCGTTGGGGGGCACGGAATCAGCCCCAGCATTTT. This sequence encodes CASSGGRWGARNQPQHF.

V and J are TRBV7-6 and TRBJ2-7; D is unresolved. The CDR3 sequence is 14 residues long. Trimming cost V 5 bases and J 4 bases, with 15 bases left between them. Germline V gene sequence: CDR1 SGHVS, CDR2 FNYEAQ. DNA for the CDR3: TGTGCCAGCAGCCCAAGTCTCTCGCGATACGAGCAGTACTTC. The encoded protein is CASSPSLSRYEQYF.

The chain couples TRBV12-3 or TRBV12-4 to TRBJ1-5; D is unclear. Trimming shortened V by 0 bases and J by 0 bases, and 3 bases separated the two germline ends. The CDR3 contains 14 residues. In nucleotides, the CDR3 is TGTGCCAGCAGTTTAGCTAATAGCAATCAGCCCCAGCATTTT. Amino acid sequence: CASSLANSNQPQHF.

This clonotype was seen many times. This sequence joins TRBV20-1 and TRBJ2-3; TRBD2 is a possible D gene (6 bases). The CDR3 has 14 amino acids. The V gene's germline CDR1 is DFQATT and CDR2 SNEGSKA (reference sequence). V lost 7 bases to trimming and J lost 2 bases, with 16 bases between them. CDR3 amino acids: CSVQSGGTTDTQYF. The CDR3 DNA reads TGCAGTGTACAGTCGGGCGGGACCACAGATACGCAGTATTTT.

In regard to this clonotype: Possible read error: a much larger clone is one base away. The chain joins TRBV28 to TRBJ1-2, with 9 bases lining up with TRBD1. Germline CDR1 reads MDHEN; CDR2 reads SYDVKM. The CDR3 runs to 13 residues. This chain's CDR3 is CASRTPDRGGDTF. CDR3 coding DNA: TGTGCCAGCAGAACCCCGGACAGGGGTGGCGACACCTTC.

This clonotype was seen many times. The chain employs TRBV12-3 or TRBV12-4 and TRBJ1-5; 8 positions match TRBD1. The J segment lost 4 bases and the V segment lost 6 bases, leaving 5 bases of the junction unmatched. This CDR3 has 14 amino acids. The CDR3 DNA reads as TGTGCCAGCAGCAAAACAGGGGGTAATCAGCCCCAGCATTTT. Translation: CASSKTGGNQPQHF.

This clonotype was recorded many times. This chain links TRBV20-1 with TRBJ2-1; 12 nucleotides agree with TRBD2. The germline V gene has CDR1 DFQATT and CDR2 SNEGSKA (reference sequence). The trim removed 6 bases at V and 7 bases at J, leaving 10 bases unmatched. This CDR3 contains 15 residues. The CDR3 reads CSAEPVTSGGNEQFF. The CDR3 DNA sequence: TGCAGTGCGGAACCAGTGACTAGCGGGGGAAATGAGCAGTTCTTC.

In its sample, this clonotype was seen many times. The chain is built from TRBV9 and TRBJ2-5; maybe TRBD1 (5 bases). The CDR3 extends over 13 amino acids. The V end lost 0 bases, the J end lost 5 bases, and 8 bases lay between the germline ends. From germline, CDR1 is SGDLS and CDR2 YYNGEE. Here the CDR3 reads CASSVGRDETQYF. DNA for the CDR3: TGTGCCAGCAGCGTAGGCAGGGATGAGACCCAGTACTTC.

A note on this clonotype: This may arise from a read error, as a much more abundant clone is one base away. V and J are TRBV20-1 and TRBJ2-3; D may be TRBD2 (5 bases). This CDR3 has 15 amino acids. CDR1 and CDR2 from the germline V gene are DFQATT and SNEGSKA (reference sequence). V was clipped by 5 bases and J by 9 bases, with 24 bases between them. The CDR3 sequence: CSAGYLALESETQYF. In DNA form, the CDR3 reads TGCAGTGCTGGGTATCTTGCACTAGAATCCGAGACGCAGTATTTT.

V and J are TRBV18 and TRBJ1-4, with D possibly matching TRBD1 (6 bases). This CDR3 region has 15 residues. V lost 3 bases, J lost 7 bases, and 15 bases lay in between. The germline CDR1 and CDR2 sequences are KGHSH and LQKENI. The CDR3 is CASSPDGGASEKLFF. CDR3 sequence (DNA): TGTGCCAGCTCACCTGATGGGGGGGCCAGTGAAAAACTGTTTTTT.

The V and J genes are TRBV30 and TRBJ2-7; D gene ambiguous. CDR3 length equals 11 residues. Deletions cut 0 bases from V and 5 bases from J, with 5 bases between. Per germline, CDR1 GTSNPN and CDR2 SVGIG (reference sequence). This CDR3 reads CAWSVVDEQYF. CDR3 DNA: TGTGCCTGGAGTGTAGTCGACGAGCAGTACTTC.

This clonotype was recorded at least ten times. This chain connects TRBV28 to TRBJ2-7; a weak D match, TRBD1 (5 bases). The CDR3 loop spans 14 amino acids. CDR1 is MDHEN and CDR2 is SYDVKM in the germline V gene. V was shortened by 0 bases and J by 1 base, with 7 bases between the two germline ends. CDR3: CASSLWGPSYEQYF. CDR3 bases: TGTGCCAGCAGTTTATGGGGGCCGTCCTACGAGCAGTACTTC.

V and J are TRBV3-1 and TRBJ2-1, with D perhaps TRBD2 (5 bases). Germline CDR1 and CDR2: LGHDT and YNNKEL (reference sequence). The ends were cut back, 4 bases at V and 4 bases at J, with 14 bases in the middle. There are 15 residues in the CDR3. The CDR3 DNA follows: TGTGCCAGCAGCCCGAGGGATGTTTTGTACAATGAGCAGTTCTTC. Translated: CASSPRDVLYNEQFF.

This clonotype turned up a few times. This rearrangement joins TRBV30 to TRBJ2-1, with D possibly being TRBD2 (5 bases). V dropped 0 bases and J dropped 7 bases, with 7 bases sitting between them. In germline, CDR1 is GTSNPN, CDR2 SVGIG (reference sequence). The CDR3 has 12 amino acids. The CDR3 is CAWSVGSNEQFF. CDR3 coding DNA: TGTGCCTGGAGTGTAGGGAGTAATGAGCAGTTCTTC.

The genes are TRBV12-3 or TRBV12-4 and TRBJ2-2; D remains ambiguous. Trimming shortened V by 4 bases and J by 0 bases, and 6 bases separated the two germline ends. This CDR3 is built from 14 residues. CDR3 amino acids: CASSYLPNTGELFF. Here the CDR3 DNA reads TGTGCCAGCAGTTACCTCCCGAACACCGGGGAGCTGTTTTTT.

In this sample, this clonotype turned up many times. The V call is TRBV11-1, the J call TRBJ1-6, with D tentatively TRBD1 (6 bases). The CDR3 runs to 18 residues. Between the trimmed V and J ends, which lost 0 bases and 12 bases, there was a span of 24 bases. Looked up from germline, CDR1 is SGHAT and CDR2 is FQDESV (reference sequence). The CDR3 DNA is TGTGCCAGCAGCTTAGCAACCGGTTGGACAGACCAAAAGGGACCCCTCCACTTT. It codes for CASSLATGWTDQKGPLHF. Looking up the rest from reference TRBV11-1 and TRBJ1-6 gives the full variable domain: EAEVAQSPRYKITEKSQAVAFWCDPISGHATLYWYRQILGQGPELLVQFQDESVVDDSQLPKDRFSAERLKGVDSTLKIQPAELGDSAMYLCASSLATGWTDQKGPLHFGNGTRLTVT.

This clonotype has more than one count but fewer than ten. This sequence joins TRBV12-3 or TRBV12-4 and TRBJ2-7, with TRBD2 as a possible D gene (5 bases). This CDR3 region has 12 residues. V dropped 3 bases and J dropped 7 bases, with 10 bases sitting between them. In DNA form, the CDR3 reads TGTGCCAGCAGTTTCGCCCCGGGGGAGCAGTACTTC. Translating it yields CASSFAPGEQYF.

This clonotype has ten or more counts. This sequence joins TRBV11-2 and TRBJ2-3, with a weak D call TRBD1 (6 bases). The length of the CDR3 is 19 residues. Germline-derived CDR1 and CDR2 are SGHAT and FQNNGV. V lost 4 bases and J 4 bases, leaving 27 bases between the germline ends. CDR3 region: CASSSPRGTYRYSPDTQYF. Written as DNA, the CDR3 is TGTGCCAGCAGCTCGCCTAGGGGGACATACAGGTATTCCCCAGATACGCAGTATTTT.

This clonotype was counted many times. The genes are TRBV20-1 and TRBJ1-2; D call uncertain. In germline, CDR1 is DFQATT, CDR2 SNEGSKA (reference sequence). The CDR3 runs to 12 residues. The V gene lost 0 bases and the J gene lost 4 bases, with 6 bases spanning the gap. The CDR3 loop is CSARDLGYGYTF. The DNA for the CDR3 is TGCAGTGCTAGAGATCTCGGCTATGGCTACACCTTC.

This clonotype was seen more than once but under ten times. V usage is TRBV20-1 and J usage is TRBJ2-7; TRBD2 might be the D (6 bases). The CDR3 is 13 amino acids. From germline, CDR1 is DFQATT and CDR2 SNEGSKA (reference sequence). Trimming shortened V by 5 bases and J by 3 bases, and 14 bases separated the two germline ends. CDR3: CSARRDWDYEQYF. CDR3 sequence (DNA): TGCAGTGCTCGCCGGGACTGGGACTACGAGCAGTACTTC.

This clonotype was observed a few times. The rearrangement joins TRBV20-1 to TRBJ2-1, with D unresolved. This CDR3 spans 16 amino acids. The germline CDR1 and CDR2 sequences are DFQATT and SNEGSKA (reference sequence). This chain's CDR3 is CSARRVGPISNNEQFF. In DNA form, the CDR3 reads TGCAGCGCCCGTCGGGTCGGCCCCATATCGAACAATGAGCAGTTCTTC.

This clonotype was seen a handful of times. This chain uses TRBV20-1 with TRBJ2-7; 8 bases fit TRBD2. The CDR3 totals 15 residues. The junction had 13 bases not matched to a gene; V was cut back by 4 bases and J by 5 bases. Germline CDR1 DFQATT, CDR2 SNEGSKA (reference sequence). The CDR3 loop reads CSAKRGAGGMDEQYF. The CDR3 coding sequence is TGCAGTGCTAAGAGAGGGGCGGGAGGAATGGACGAGCAGTACTTC.